One sample yielded the 23 T cell receptor beta chains listed below, sequenced in a study of CD8+ T cells in alopecia areata. As for treatment: oral pan-JAK inhibitor, 5-10 mg twice daily. Reverse transcribed after extraction, RNA yielded cDNA as the sequencing template. Only in-frame clones appear in the TCRdb table, and some are missing; sequencing was by immunoSEQ multiplex PCR. The top ten hold 10% of the sample, which has about 180,000 clones, 51% seen once. The material was CD8+ T cells sorted from blood, obtained around week 54, from a patient treated with tofacitinib. These receptors were taken from a human donor with alopecia areata.

This clone was detected only a few times. The chain has TRBV5-6 and TRBJ1-5; D uncertain. The CDR3 extends over 15 amino acids. Between the trimmed V and J ends, which lost 2 bases and 2 bases, there was a span of 11 bases. In germline, CDR1 is SGHDT, CDR2 YYEEEE. In DNA form, the CDR3 reads TGTGCCAGCAGCTTTGTTGGGGAAGGCAATCAGCCCCAGCATTTT. Encoded protein: CASSFVGEGNQPQHF.

The chain is built from TRBV7-3 and TRBJ2-3; D call uncertain. CDR1 SGHTA and CDR2 FQGTGA come from the germline V gene. Trimming removed 3 bases at V and 2 bases at J, with 6 bases between. CDR3 length: 13 amino acids. The CDR3, as DNA: TGTGCCAGCAGCTTTGACCTCACAGATACGCAGTATTTT. Protein: CASSFDLTDTQYF.

CDR3 sequence: CASSNAGTGYYEQYF. CDR3 coding DNA: TGTGCCAGCAGCAATGCCGGGACAGGGTACTACGAGCAGTACTTC. The chain carries TRBV27 and TRBJ2-7; 9 positions agree with TRBD1. Trimming took 6 bases from V and 3 from J; bases not matched to a gene: 9. The CDR3 contains 15 residues. Germline CDR1 MNHEY, CDR2 SMNVEV (reference sequence).

This clone was observed a handful of times. Germline and junction disagree at one end, which may indicate a read error. The chain is built from TRBV23-1 and TRBJ1-6; 8 bases align to TRBD1. TRBV23-1 is noted as an ORF with a role that remains uncertain. This CDR3 comprises 16 residues. The CDR3 bases are TGCGCCAGCTCCAAAGGGGCAGGGGGCGATAACTCACCCCTCCACTTT. Translated: CASSKGAGGDNSPLHF.

J is TRBJ2-7 and V is TRBV5-6; 8 nucleotides align to TRBD1. The junction had 13 bases not matched to a gene; V was cut back by 3 bases and J by 2 bases. Germline-derived CDR1 and CDR2 are SGHDT and YYEEEE. CDR3 length equals 17 residues. The CDR3 is CASSSERDRPYTYEQYF. CDR3 coding DNA: TGTGCCAGCAGCTCCGAAAGGGACAGGCCCTATACCTACGAGCAGTACTTC.

The chain combines TRBV9 with TRBJ2-1, with D possibly matching TRBD1 (5 bases). The V gene's germline CDR1 is SGDLS and CDR2 YYNGEE. This CDR3 contains 13 residues. V lost 0 bases to trimming and J lost 9 bases, with 10 bases between them. CDR3 amino acids: CASSVESQGEQFF. As DNA, the CDR3 is TGTGCCAGCAGCGTAGAATCGCAGGGTGAGCAGTTCTTC.

The J gene is TRBJ2-7, the V gene TRBV30, with D possibly matching TRBD2 (6 bases). The V gene lost 0 bases and the J gene lost 6 bases, with 15 bases spanning the gap. Germline CDR1 reads GTSNPN; CDR2 reads SVGIG (reference sequence). The CDR3 has 14 amino acids. For the CDR3, the DNA is TGTGCCTGGAGTGTACTCGGGGGAGCTGGCGAGCAGTACTTC. Its translation is CAWSVLGGAGEQYF.

The V call is TRBV9, the J call TRBJ2-3, with D perhaps TRBD2 (7 bases). The CDR3 consists of 17 residues. Germline loops: CDR1 SGDLS, CDR2 YYNGEE. Between the trimmed V and J ends, which lost 0 bases and 6 bases, there was a span of 20 bases. CDR3 in DNA: TGTGCCAGCAGCGTAGCTTGGGGCGGGGGCACCCTGGATACGCAGTATTTT. The encoded protein is CASSVAWGGGTLDTQYF.

V usage is TRBV7-9 and J usage is TRBJ2-7; D remains ambiguous. The V and J ends lost 3 bases and 5 bases respectively, with 11 bases between them. Germline V CDR1 and CDR2: SEHNR, FQNEAQ (reference sequence). CDR3 length equals 13 residues. CDR3 protein: CASSFYGVHEQYF. DNA for the CDR3: TGTGCCAGCAGCTTTTATGGGGTTCACGAGCAGTACTTC. The variable domain in full, with the rest retrieved from reference TRBV7-9 and TRBJ2-7, is DTGVSQNPRHKITKRGQNVTFRCDPISEHNRLYWYRQTLGQGPEFLTYFQNEAQLEKSRLLSDRFSAERPKGSFSTLEIQRTEQGDSAMYLCASSFYGVHEQYFGPGTRLTVT.

The chain recombines TRBV7-8 with TRBJ2-3, with D hard to call. Trimming removed 3 bases at V and 3 bases at J, with 7 bases between. This CDR3 has 13 amino acids. Per germline, CDR1 SGHVS and CDR2 FQNEAQ. DNA of the CDR3: TGTGCCAGCAGCTTCCCGACTACAGATACGCAGTATTTT. Its protein is CASSFPTTDTQYF.

The chain couples TRBV11-2 to TRBJ2-7, with D tentatively TRBD2 (5 bases). The V gene's germline CDR1 is SGHAT and CDR2 FQNNGV. CDR3 length equals 12 residues. The V gene lost 4 bases and the J gene lost 7 bases, with 11 bases spanning the gap. The CDR3 bases are TGTGCCAGCAGCTCCGACTACAGAGAGCAGTACTTC. Translation: CASSSDYREQYF. Full variable domain (outside the CDR3, taken from reference TRBV11-2 and TRBJ2-7): EAGVAQSPRYKIIEKRQSVAFWCNPISGHATLYWYQQILGQGPKLLIQFQNNGVVDDSQLPKDRFSAERLKGVDSTLKIQPAKLEDSAVYLCASSSDYREQYFGPGTRLTVT.

This clone was counted between two and nine times. V gene TRBV19 combines with J gene TRBJ1-1; TRBD1 might be the D (6 bases). Germline loops: CDR1 LNHDA, CDR2 SQIVND (reference sequence). CDR3 length: 13 amino acids. V lost 3 bases, J lost 6 bases, and 11 bases lay in between. The CDR3 DNA reads as TGTGCCAGTAGTATGTCCCCAGGGGCTGAAGCTTTCTTT. The encoded protein is CASSMSPGAEAFF.

This clone came up a few times. The chain combines TRBV6-5 with TRBJ2-7; 9 bases agree with TRBD1. The CDR3 is made up of 15 amino acids. Germline lookup yields CDR1 MNHEY and CDR2 SVGAGI. The V and J ends lost 0 bases and 2 bases, in that order; junction bases with no gene match: 2. CDR3 nucleotides: TGTGCCAGCAGTTACTCGGGACAGGGTACCTACGAGCAGTACTTC. This gives the protein CASSYSGQGTYEQYF.

This clone has just a few counts. This chain links TRBV4-1 with TRBJ1-5; tentatively, D is TRBD1 (6 bases). Germline loops: CDR1 MGHRA, CDR2 YSYEKL. There are 16 residues in the CDR3. With 4 bases removed from V and 7 bases from J, the gap between germline ends came to 20 bases. CDR3 sequence: CASSPFSGAMEQPQHF. The CDR3 nucleotides are TGCGCCAGCAGCCCTTTTTCGGGGGCGATGGAACAGCCCCAGCATTTT.

This chain joins TRBV4-3 and TRBJ1-1; D might be TRBD1 (6 bases). The germline V gene has CDR1 LGHNA and CDR2 YSLEER. V lost 0 bases and J 8 bases, leaving 16 bases between the germline ends. The CDR3 covers 15 residues. The CDR3 DNA is TGCGCCAGCAGCCAAGAAAAGGAAGAGGGGGGAGAAGCTTTCTTT. Its translation: CASSQEKEEGGEAFF.

In its sample, this clone was seen a few times. The gene calls are TRBV18 and TRBJ1-1; D unresolved. Per the germline V gene, CDR1 is KGHSH and CDR2 is LQKENI. The V gene lost 4 bases and the J gene lost 1 base, with 10 bases spanning the gap. CDR3 length: 14 residues. CDR3 sequence reads: CASSHPGRNTEAFF. CDR3 DNA: TGTGCCAGCTCACACCCCGGGCGGAACACTGAAGCTTTCTTT.

This chain joins TRBV29-1 and TRBJ2-1, with 7 nucleotides matching TRBD1. Trimming cost V 2 bases and J 8 bases; bases outside gene matches: 12. This CDR3 is built from 15 residues. Germline V gene lookup returns CDR1 SQVTM and CDR2 ANQGSEA. CDR3 region: CSVELVTGFGYEQFF. For the CDR3, the DNA is TGCAGCGTTGAATTAGTGACAGGGTTCGGATATGAGCAGTTCTTC.

V gene TRBV11-2 combines with J gene TRBJ2-3; possibly TRBD2 for D (6 bases). V shed 3 bases and J shed 4 bases, with 14 bases lying between them. CDR3 length: 15 residues. Germline lookup yields CDR1 SGHAT and CDR2 FQNNGV. CDR3 region: CASSFETSYPDTQYF. The CDR3 DNA follows: TGTGCCAGCAGCTTCGAAACTAGCTACCCAGATACGCAGTATTTT.

The chain is built from TRBV5-1 and TRBJ1-2; 7 positions agree with TRBD1. The CDR3 loop spans 15 amino acids. CDR1 and CDR2 from the germline V gene are SGHRS and YFSETQ. After removal of 1 base from V and 6 bases from J, the junction contained 9 bases not matched to a gene. This CDR3 reads CASSLIEDRIHGYTF. DNA of the CDR3: TGCGCCAGCAGCTTGATAGAGGACAGGATCCATGGCTACACCTTC.

The gene calls are TRBV7-9 and TRBJ2-1; D is unresolved. V was clipped by 1 base and J by 4 bases, with 2 bases between them. The CDR3 sequence is 12 residues long. CDR1 SEHNR and CDR2 FQNEAQ come from the germline V gene (reference sequence). This CDR3 is CASSLVYNEQFF. CDR3 nucleotide sequence: TGTGCCAGCAGCTTAGTTTACAATGAGCAGTTCTTC.

This clone appeared a few times. The rearrangement links TRBV6-1 to TRBJ2-2, with 10 bases matching TRBD2. CDR1 MNHNS and CDR2 SASEGT come from the germline V gene. CDR3 length: 15 amino acids. The trim removed 4 bases at V and 6 bases at J, leaving 5 bases unmatched. The CDR3: CASSGSGGVPGELFF. The DNA of the CDR3 is TGTGCCAGCAGTGGGAGCGGGGGGGTCCCCGGGGAGCTGTTTTTT.

This clone was counted only a few times. CDR3: CASSRGTANTEAFF. CDR3 nucleotides: TGTGCCAGCAGCCGAGGGACAGCGAACACTGAAGCTTTCTTT. The rearrangement uses TRBV6-5 and TRBJ1-1, with 7 bases that match TRBD1. Germline lookup yields CDR1 MNHEY and CDR2 SVGAGI. CDR3 size: 14 residues. V shed 6 bases, J shed 1 base, and the junction held 5 bases outside the gene matches.

The rearrangement uses TRBV5-1 and TRBJ2-3; the D gene is possibly TRBD1 (6 bases). Germline CDR1 SGHRS, CDR2 YFSETQ. CDR3 length: 17 amino acids. V gave up 0 bases and J gave up 1 base, with 15 bases separating them. This chain's CDR3 is CASSLGDTGIRTDTQYF. CDR3 nucleotide sequence: TGCGCCAGCAGCTTGGGGGACACAGGGATCCGCACAGATACGCAGTATTTT.